The 27 T cell receptor beta chains presented below share a single source sample, sequenced in a study of blood T cell repertoires in COVID-19. This table comes from immunoSEQ multiplex PCR, and its TCRdb copy is limited to in-frame clones, with some not included. The sample lists a few hundred thousand clones; approximately 90% were seen once. What was sequenced was peripheral blood. These receptors all come from a woman in her 50s with COVID-19, enrolled during active disease.

CDR3: CASSPPEGWGSSYNEQFF. The DNA of the CDR3 is TGTGCCAGCAGCCCCCCGGAGGGTTGGGGGAGCTCCTACAATGAGCAGTTCTTC. The rearrangement uses TRBV27 and TRBJ2-1, with D possibly matching TRBD2 (6 bases). V was shortened by 6 bases and J by 0 bases, with 21 bases between the two germline ends. CDR1 is MNHEY, CDR2 SMNVEV, per germline (reference sequence). CDR3 length: 18 amino acids.

The chain carries TRBV7-2 and TRBJ1-2; D uncertain. Trimming took off 3 bases at V and 10 bases at J, with 24 bases between the two ends. CDR3 length: 16 residues. The germline V gene encodes CDR1 SGHTA and CDR2 FQGNSA. The CDR3 bases are TGTGCCAGCAGCTTCGCGGGTGCCGCACTAACGGAGGACTACACCTTC. Translated: CASSFAGAALTEDYTF.

The J gene is TRBJ2-7, the V gene TRBV11-2; D gene ambiguous. The CDR3 is 15 amino acids. Trimming shortened V by 3 bases and J by 0 bases, and 12 bases separated the two germline ends. The germline V gene has CDR1 SGHAT and CDR2 FQNNGV. The CDR3 DNA is TGTGCCAGCAGCTTTCACTCACCCCGCTCCTACGAGCAGTACTTC. Its protein is CASSFHSPRSYEQYF.

The rearrangement joins TRBV5-5 to TRBJ2-1, with TRBD2 matching 8 bases. V was pared by 4 bases and J by 1 base, with 10 bases of the junction left unmatched. CDR3 size: 17 residues. Looked up from germline, CDR1 is SGHKS and CDR2 is YYEKEE (reference sequence). The CDR3 sequence is CASSGGRSWGSYNEQFF. The CDR3 bases are TGTGCCAGCAGCGGCGGGAGGTCTTGGGGATCCTACAATGAGCAGTTCTTC.

This clone came up a few times. The rearrangement joins TRBV21-1 to TRBJ2-1; the D call of TRBD1 is as the table states it, not checked on the DNA. TRBV21-1 is tagged as a pseudogene. The CDR3 has 14 residues. CDR3 nucleotide sequence: TGTGCCTCCCGCAGACAGAGCCGTCCGGGTGAGCAGTTCTTC. It codes for CASRRQSRPGEQFF.

The chain is built from TRBV29-1 and TRBJ1-3; D is uncertain. Trimming took 7 bases from V and 3 from J, leaving 4 bases between them. Germline V gene lookup returns CDR1 SQVTM and CDR2 ANQGSEA. The CDR3 totals 10 residues. CDR3 in amino acids: CSALGNTIYF. The DNA for the CDR3 is TGCAGCGCACTTGGAAACACCATATATTTT.

The rearrangement joins TRBV12-3 or TRBV12-4 to TRBJ2-4; tentatively, D is TRBD1 (5 bases). The ends were cut back, 5 bases at V and 7 bases at J, with 12 bases in the middle. The CDR3 is made up of 13 amino acids. The CDR3 DNA sequence: TGTGCCAGCAGTCGATTTACAGGCAACATTCAGTACTTC. Its protein is CASSRFTGNIQYF.

The chain is built from TRBV5-6 and TRBJ2-7; the match to TRBD1 covers 9 bases. The CDR3 is made up of 15 amino acids. CDR1 and CDR2 (germline): SGHDT, YYEEEE. Germline trimming cut 4 bases from V and 2 bases from J; bases unmatched to any gene: 7. In nucleotides, the CDR3 is TGTGCCAGCAGCCGCCCGGGACAGGGAGCCTACGAGCAGTACTTC. Translating gives CASSRPGQGAYEQYF.

The chain joins TRBV19 to TRBJ1-4; D is possibly TRBD1 (5 bases). The germline V gene has CDR1 LNHDA and CDR2 SQIVND (reference sequence). Trimming took off 4 bases at V and 5 bases at J, with 20 bases between the two ends. This CDR3 is built from 17 residues. This CDR3 is CASSTVPTGYGNEKLFF. The CDR3 DNA sequence: TGTGCCAGTAGTACCGTTCCAACAGGCTACGGGAATGAAAAACTGTTTTTT.

This clone was seen only a few times. The chain uses TRBV21-1 and TRBJ2-7; TRBD2, as called in the table, went unchecked against the DNA. TRBV21-1 is noted as a pseudogene. The CDR3 spans 16 residues. Here the CDR3 reads CASSKYPAGGGGPTDF. CDR3 DNA sequence: TGTGCCAGCAGCAAATACCCCGCCGGGGGGGGAGGGCCTACGGACTTC.

The V call is TRBV7-2, the J call TRBJ1-5; TRBD1 matches 7 bases. The J segment lost 4 bases and the V segment lost 5 bases, leaving 2 bases of the junction unmatched. The germline CDR1 and CDR2 sequences are SGHTA and FQGNSA. The CDR3 is 13 residues long. For the CDR3, the DNA is TGTGCCAGCAGCCAACAGGGGAATCAGCCCCAGCATTTT. It codes for CASSQQGNQPQHF.

This chain links TRBV19 with TRBJ2-2; 10 bases agree with TRBD2. V shed 5 bases and J 3 bases; nucleotides not matched to a gene: 3. Germline CDR1 reads LNHDA; CDR2 reads SQIVND (reference sequence). This CDR3 is 15 amino acids long. The CDR3 sequence: CASSPSGSYTGELFF. CDR3 coding DNA: TGTGCCAGTAGTCCTAGCGGGAGTTACACCGGGGAGCTGTTTTTT. Together with reference TRBV19 and TRBJ2-2, the CDR3 gives the full variable domain: DGGITQSPKYLFRKEGQNVTLSCEQNLNHDAMYWYRQDPGQGLRLIYYSQIVNDFQKGDIAEGYSVSREKKESFPLTVTSAQKNPTAFYLCASSPSGSYTGELFFGEGSRLTVL.

The chain combines TRBV7-2 with TRBJ1-1; a weak D match, TRBD1 (5 bases). Germline V gene lookup returns CDR1 SGHTA and CDR2 FQGNSA. This CDR3 spans 13 amino acids. The V and J ends lost 2 bases and 8 bases respectively, with 12 bases between them. This chain's CDR3 is CASSLMTESEAFF. DNA of the CDR3: TGTGCCAGCAGCTTAATGACAGAGTCGGAAGCTTTCTTT.

This clone was observed a few times. V is TRBV29-1 and J is TRBJ1-1, with TRBD1 matching 10 bases. The CDR3 is made up of 13 amino acids. V dropped 6 bases and J dropped 6; count of bases not matched to a gene: 7. Germline CDR1 reads SQVTM; CDR2 reads ANQGSEA. The CDR3 nucleotides read TGCAGCGTGGCCCATGGACAGGGGGCTGAAGCTTTCTTT. Its translation is CSVAHGQGAEAFF.

J is TRBJ2-7 and V is TRBV7-9, with 7 bases identical to TRBD2. The CDR3 has 15 residues. Germline assignment: CDR1 SEHNR and CDR2 FQNEAQ (reference sequence). The J segment lost 2 bases and the V segment lost 7 bases, leaving 11 bases of the junction unmatched. DNA for the CDR3: TGTGCCAGCAACCTAGTGGGGGGGTCCACCTACGAGCAGTACTTC. This sequence encodes CASNLVGGSTYEQYF.

The chain joins TRBV2 to TRBJ2-7; D is undetermined. The CDR3 spans 12 residues. V was shortened by 7 bases and J by 0 bases, with 7 bases between the two germline ends. The germline CDR1 and CDR2 sequences are SNHLY and FYNNEI. CDR3 residues: CASTVYSYEQYF. The CDR3 nucleotides are TGTGCCAGCACTGTTTACTCCTACGAGCAGTACTTC.

The chain links TRBV19 to TRBJ2-1; 7 nucleotides agree with TRBD2. Germline CDR1 reads LNHDA; CDR2 reads SQIVND (reference sequence). Trimming cost V 3 bases and J 4 bases; bases outside gene matches: 9. This CDR3 region has 16 residues. Here the CDR3 reads CASSIGRLGVYNEQFF. The CDR3, as DNA: TGTGCCAGTAGTATCGGGAGGTTGGGCGTTTACAATGAGCAGTTCTTC.

This chain uses TRBV5-8 with TRBJ2-3; D not resolved. Germline CDR1 SGHTS, CDR2 YDEGEE. This CDR3 has 14 amino acids. V was cut by 0 bases and J by 1 base, with 6 bases left in between. The CDR3 spells CASSLASGTDTQYF. The DNA for the CDR3 is TGTGCCAGCAGCTTGGCCAGCGGCACAGATACGCAGTATTTT.

This clone was seen only once. The chain links TRBV5-1 to TRBJ1-1; 9 nucleotides line up with TRBD1. This CDR3 region has 16 residues. Per germline, CDR1 SGHRS and CDR2 YFSETQ. The V and J ends lost 0 bases and 1 base, in that order; junction bases with no gene match: 4. The CDR3 region is CASSLDDRGENTEAFF. The CDR3 DNA is TGCGCCAGCAGCTTGGACGACAGGGGGGAGAACACTGAAGCTTTCTTT.

As DNA, the CDR3 is TGTGCCAGCAGCTTACTTACTAGCACAGATACGCAGTATTTT. It translates to CASSLLTSTDTQYF. The genes are TRBV11-2 and TRBJ2-3; D is unresolved. Germline V gene data show CDR1 as SGHAT and CDR2 as FQNNGV. The CDR3 is 14 amino acids. The V end lost 2 bases, the J end lost 0 bases, and 6 bases lay between the germline ends. Full variable domain (remainder filled in from reference TRBV11-2 and TRBJ2-3): EAGVAQSPRYKIIEKRQSVAFWCNPISGHATLYWYQQILGQGPKLLIQFQNNGVVDDSQLPKDRFSAERLKGVDSTLKIQPAKLEDSAVYLCASSLLTSTDTQYFGPGTRLTVL.

This CDR3 reads CASSQGLADEQYF. CDR3 DNA sequence: TGTGCCAGCAGCCAGGGACTAGCCGACGAGCAGTACTTC. The chain joins TRBV14 to TRBJ2-7; 9 bases fit TRBD2. Trimming cost V 3 bases and J 5 bases; bases outside gene matches: 2. The CDR3 is made up of 13 amino acids. Looked up from germline, CDR1 is SGHDN and CDR2 is FVKESK.

The chain links TRBV6-1 to TRBJ1-6; no definite D call. The CDR3 sequence is 14 residues long. The V gene's germline CDR1 is MNHNS and CDR2 SASEGT. The V end was cut by 0 bases, the J end by 12 bases, with 12 bases between. CDR3 DNA: TGTGCCAGCAGTGAAGCGTCGAACAGCTTACCCCTCCACTTT. This codes for CASSEASNSLPLHF.

This chain connects TRBV9 to TRBJ1-2, with 9 bases matching TRBD1. This CDR3 has 13 residues. V shed 3 bases, J shed 8 bases, and the junction held 5 bases outside the gene matches. The V gene's germline CDR1 is SGDLS and CDR2 YYNGEE. CDR3 sequence: CASSEGQGRGYTF. The DNA of the CDR3 is TGTGCCAGCAGCGAAGGACAGGGGAGGGGCTACACCTTC. The full variable domain, in which reference TRBV9 and TRBJ1-2 provide the parts outside the CDR3, is DSGVTQTPKHLITATGQRVTLRCSPRSGDLSVYWYQQSLDQGLQFLIQYYNGEERAKGNILERFSAQQFPDLHSELNLSSLELGDSALYFCASSEGQGRGYTFGSGTRLTVV.

The V and J genes are TRBV13 and TRBJ1-1, with 7 bases lining up with TRBD1. The CDR3 is 16 residues long. Germline V gives CDR1 PRHDT, CDR2 FYEKMQ (reference sequence). V dropped 5 bases and J dropped 0; count of bases not matched to a gene: 9. CDR3 loop: CASSHRPGQLNTEAFF. The DNA for the CDR3 is TGTGCCAGCAGCCACCGACCGGGACAGTTGAACACTGAAGCTTTCTTT.

The chain uses TRBV6-5 and TRBJ2-5, with D unresolved. There are 12 residues in the CDR3. Trimming stripped 10 bases from V and 1 base from J, with 10 bases between. Germline V gives CDR1 MNHEY, CDR2 SVGAGI. The CDR3 protein is CATRRVQETQYF. The CDR3 nucleotides read TGTGCCACCCGCCGGGTCCAAGAGACCCAGTACTTC.

CDR3 bases: TGCGCCAGCACCCTAACAGGGGGCTCTTATGAGCAGTACTTC. Protein: CASTLTGGSYEQYF. This chain uses TRBV5-1 with TRBJ2-7, with TRBD1 identical over 9 bases. This CDR3 region has 14 residues. Germline V gene lookup returns CDR1 SGHRS and CDR2 YFSETQ. After removal of 6 bases from V and 7 bases from J, the junction contained 11 bases not matched to a gene.

The genes are TRBV24-1 and TRBJ1-2; no firm D call. The CDR3 length is 13 residues. V dropped 5 bases and J dropped 4 bases, with 10 bases sitting between them. The germline V gene has CDR1 KGHDR and CDR2 SFDVKD. Here the CDR3 DNA reads TGTGCCACCAGTGGGCCGGGGATCTATGGCTACACCTTC. This sequence encodes CATSGPGIYGYTF.